This T cell receptor (beta chain) was captured in a study of blood T cell repertoires in COVID-19. About the research overall: Italy, Spain and the United States were the sources of the convalescent and acute COVID-19 samples. From T cells, B-cell-depleted T cells, or PBMCs came the material, which was cDNA or gDNA.

The CDR3 covers 11 residues. The V gene's germline CDR1 is MGHDK and CDR2 SYGVNS. V lost 8 bases, J lost 7 bases, and 5 bases stayed unmatched. In the source study's methods: Nucleated cell number was recorded as an estimate derived from reference gene primer amplification. Sequencing used immunoSEQ multiplex PCR; TCRdb keeps in-frame clones, though not all of them. For V, J and clone size, that table is used; D and trimming come from the DNA. The sample records 120,000 or so clones, around 74% being singletons. The TCR sequence derives from a man aged 55 to 70 with acute or convalescent COVID-19. V is TRBV25-1 and J is TRBJ2-7; 7 nucleotides align to TRBD1. Source material: peripheral blood. The CDR3 loop is CASGTEGEQYF. The CDR3 DNA reads as TGTGCCAGCGGGACAGAGGGAGAGCAGTACTTC.